The 28 T cell receptor beta chains below were found in one sample sequenced in a study of OX40 agonist ivuxolimab in advanced cancers. Data came from immunoSEQ multiplex PCR; TCRdb stores just in-frame clones and leaves some out. The sample lists under 100,000 clones, nearly 90% occurring once. The input for sequencing was CD4+ or CD8+ T cells sorted from blood, taken in a trial of the OX40 agonist ivuxolimab. These receptors came from an adult with an advanced solid tumor such as melanoma, head and neck, liver or kidney cancer.

V is TRBV5-5 and J is TRBJ1-2, with D perhaps matching TRBD1 (5 bases). Trimming pared 4 bases from V and 3 bases from J, leaving 10 bases between. The CDR3 is made up of 13 amino acids. Germline V CDR1 and CDR2: SGHKS, YYEKEE (reference sequence). CDR3: CASSIRDYYGYTF. The CDR3, as DNA: TGTGCCAGCAGCATCCGGGACTACTATGGCTACACCTTC.

The CDR3 DNA reads as TGCGCCAGCAGCTCCACTAGCAAGCTTCCCTACGAGCAGTACTTC. Protein: CASSSTSKLPYEQYF. The chain has TRBV5-1 and TRBJ2-7; D might be TRBD2 (6 bases). V lost 3 bases and J 2 bases, leaving 15 bases between the germline ends. The CDR3 runs to 15 residues. The germline gives CDR1 SGHRS, CDR2 YFSETQ. Combining the CDR3 with reference TRBV5-1 and TRBJ2-7 gives the whole variable domain KAGVTQTPRYLIKTRGQQVTLSCSPISGHRSVSWYQQTPGQGLQFLFEYFSETQRNKGNFPGRFSGRQFSNSRSEMNVSTLELGDSALYLCASSSTSKLPYEQYFGPGTRLTVT.

The chain couples TRBV20-1 to TRBJ1-1; D ambiguous. Germline lookup yields CDR1 DFQATT and CDR2 SNEGSKA (reference sequence). V was shortened by 6 bases and J by 6 bases, with 8 bases between the two germline ends. The CDR3 is 10 residues long. The CDR3 nucleotides are TGCAGTGCCGTCGGGCCTGAAGCTTTCTTT. This translates into CSAVGPEAFF.

This chain connects TRBV29-1 to TRBJ2-6; D unclear. CDR1 SQVTM and CDR2 ANQGSEA come from the germline V gene. The CDR3 extends over 13 amino acids. The ends were cut back, 7 bases at V and 0 bases at J, with 7 bases in the middle. CDR3 residues: CSAGDSGANVLTF. Here the CDR3 DNA reads TGCAGCGCCGGAGACTCTGGGGCCAACGTCCTGACTTTC.

The V gene is TRBV10-2, the J gene TRBJ2-7, with 10 bases lining up with TRBD2. The CDR3 is made up of 14 amino acids. Germline CDR1 WSHSY, CDR2 SAAADI. Trimming removed 6 bases from V and 3 bases from J; junction bases left unmatched: 5. Here the CDR3 reads CASSLAGDSYEQYF. The CDR3 DNA reads as TGCGCCAGCAGCCTAGCGGGAGACAGCTACGAGCAGTACTTC.

This clone was picked up a small number of times. This chain links TRBV6-5 with TRBJ2-7; tentative D call: TRBD1 (7 bases). V lost 5 bases, J lost 7 bases, and 18 bases lay in between. CDR3 length: 14 residues. In germline, CDR1 is MNHEY, CDR2 SVGAGI. For the CDR3, the DNA is TGTGCCAGCAGTCGACAAGGAGGGGGCAGAGAGCAGTACTTC. It specifies CASSRQGGGREQYF.

The chain carries TRBV5-1 and TRBJ2-3; 12 nucleotides match TRBD2. Germline trimming cut 4 bases from V and 3 bases from J; bases unmatched to any gene: 9. Germline CDR1 reads SGHRS; CDR2 reads YFSETQ. This CDR3 comprises 17 residues. The CDR3 loop reads CASSRLGLAGGTDTQYF. The CDR3 DNA reads TGCGCCAGCAGCCGCTTAGGGCTAGCGGGAGGGACAGATACGCAGTATTTT.

The CDR3 DNA is TGTGCCAGCAGCTTAGAGGACAGGGGCACTGAAGCTTTCTTT. Translating gives CASSLEDRGTEAFF. This chain links TRBV7-2 with TRBJ1-1; 9 nucleotides agree with TRBD1. The CDR3 is made up of 14 amino acids. J gave up 4 bases and V 1 base, and 1 base lay outside the gene matches. Per germline, CDR1 SGHTA and CDR2 FQGNSA.

This chain links TRBV5-4 with TRBJ2-3, with D uncertain. The CDR3 extends over 13 amino acids. Germline V lookup: CDR1 SGHNT, CDR2 YYREEE (reference sequence). Trimming cost V 2 bases and J 5 bases, with 9 bases left between them. For the CDR3, the DNA is TGTGCCAGCAGCTTTCTGGGCTTAGATACGCAGTATTTT. The encoded protein is CASSFLGLDTQYF.

This chain connects TRBV5-4 to TRBJ2-5, with TRBD1 matching 8 bases. Trimming took 3 bases from V and 4 from J; bases not matched to a gene: 5. Per germline, CDR1 SGHNT and CDR2 YYREEE (reference sequence). The CDR3 runs to 14 residues. The CDR3 is CASSWQGARETQYF. The CDR3 coding sequence is TGTGCCAGCAGCTGGCAGGGGGCGCGAGAGACCCAGTACTTC.

The genes are TRBV7-8 and TRBJ2-7; D unclear. This CDR3 region has 13 residues. Trimming removed 1 base at V and 0 bases at J, with 4 bases between. The V gene's germline CDR1 is SGHVS and CDR2 FQNEAQ. For the CDR3, the DNA is TGTGCCAGCAGCTTAGGTCTCTCCTACGAGCAGTACTTC. It translates to CASSLGLSYEQYF.

The chain employs TRBV29-1 and TRBJ1-1; D perhaps matches TRBD1 (6 bases). Germline CDR1 reads SQVTM; CDR2 reads ANQGSEA. Trimming removed 5 bases at V and 4 bases at J, with 17 bases between. CDR3 length equals 14 residues. The CDR3 bases are TGCAGCGTTAATGGGGGGCGGGGAAGCACTGAAGCTTTCTTT. It is translated as CSVNGGRGSTEAFF.

This clone has a single count. The chain carries TRBV6-1 and TRBJ1-5; D unclear. In germline, CDR1 is MNHNS, CDR2 SASEGT. The CDR3 is 13 amino acids. Trimming stripped 8 bases from V and 2 bases from J, with 10 bases between. The CDR3 here is CASLGQGNQPQHF. CDR3 DNA sequence: TGTGCCAGCCTTGGGCAGGGCAATCAGCCCCAGCATTTT.

CDR3 coding DNA: TGCGCCAGCGGGGAGTGGAACACTGAAGCTTTCTTT. Protein product: CASGEWNTEAFF. The V and J genes are TRBV10-2 and TRBJ1-1; unclear D gene. Trimming pared 8 bases from V and 1 base from J, leaving 8 bases between. The CDR3 spans 12 residues. CDR1 WSHSY and CDR2 SAAADI come from the germline V gene.

The chain employs TRBV2 and TRBJ1-1; D is undetermined. This CDR3 has 11 residues. Trimming left V 11 bases short and J 7 bases short, with 14 bases between. Looked up from germline, CDR1 is SNHLY and CDR2 is FYNNEI. The CDR3 here is CAQQKGNEAFF. The CDR3 bases are TGTGCCCAACAAAAAGGAAATGAAGCTTTCTTT.

The chain links TRBV29-1 to TRBJ1-2; D gene uncertain. Trimming shortened V by 6 bases and J by 7 bases, and 15 bases separated the two germline ends. This CDR3 spans 12 amino acids. Germline assignment: CDR1 SQVTM and CDR2 ANQGSEA. The CDR3 sequence: CSVASFSFGYTF. The CDR3 DNA reads as TGCAGCGTCGCGTCATTCTCCTTTGGCTACACCTTC.

The chain is built from TRBV5-1 and TRBJ2-5, with TRBD2 identical over 10 bases. The CDR3 extends over 18 amino acids. CDR1 SGHRS and CDR2 YFSETQ come from the germline V gene. V shed 0 bases, J shed 5 bases, and the junction held 13 bases outside the gene matches. CDR3 in DNA: TGCGCCAGCAGCTTGGCCAGCCTAGCGGGGGCTAGGTGGGAGACCCAGTACTTC. Translation: CASSLASLAGARWETQYF.

The CDR3 coding sequence is TGTGCCAGCAGTTTGGATGGGACTCAGCCCCAGCATTTT. Amino acid sequence: CASSLDGTQPQHF. The chain is built from TRBV27 and TRBJ1-5; the D gene is possibly TRBD1 (5 bases). The CDR3 totals 13 residues. Germline CDR1 is MNHEY and CDR2 is SMNVEV (reference sequence). Trimming pared 3 bases from V and 6 bases from J, leaving 9 bases between.

In this sample, this clone turned up once. This chain uses TRBV19 with TRBJ1-4, with 8 nucleotides matching TRBD1. The CDR3 totals 14 residues. Per the germline V gene, CDR1 is LNHDA and CDR2 is SQIVND (reference sequence). V was pared by 5 bases and J by 8 bases, with 7 bases of the junction left unmatched. CDR3 residues: CASSADRVAEKLFF. In nucleotides, the CDR3 is TGTGCCAGTAGTGCGGACAGGGTCGCGGAAAAACTGTTTTTT.

The chain uses TRBV18 and TRBJ2-7; D ambiguous. Deletions cut 3 bases from V and 5 bases from J, with 11 bases between. This CDR3 is built from 13 residues. Germline values: CDR1 KGHSH, CDR2 LQKENI. The CDR3 region has the DNA TGTGCCAGCTCACCCCCGCAAGGGCACGAGCAGTACTTC. It yields the protein CASSPPQGHEQYF. The full variable domain, completed using reference TRBV18 and TRBJ2-7, is NAGVMQNPRHLVRRRGQEARLRCSPMKGHSHVYWYRQLPEEGLKFMVYLQKENIIDESGMPKERFSAEFPKEGPSILRIQQVVRGDSAAYFCASSPPQGHEQYFGPGTRLTVT.

This chain uses TRBV29-1 with TRBJ1-2, with D maybe TRBD1 (5 bases). Germline CDR1 reads SQVTM; CDR2 reads ANQGSEA. The CDR3 sequence is 12 residues long. V was cut by 7 bases and J by 8 bases, with 17 bases left in between. The CDR3 here is CSASRDPAGYTF. The CDR3, as DNA: TGCAGCGCCAGCCGGGACCCAGCCGGCTACACCTTC.

This chain connects TRBV4-1 to TRBJ1-4; D gene ambiguous. Between the trimmed V and J ends, which lost 0 bases and 8 bases, there was a span of 10 bases. In germline, CDR1 is MGHRA, CDR2 YSYEKL. This CDR3 region has 14 residues. CDR3 nucleotide sequence: TGCGCCAGCAGCCAAGAGAGTTTCTGGGAAAAACTGTTTTTT. Residues: CASSQESFWEKLFF.

This chain joins TRBV7-2 and TRBJ2-3; D is possibly TRBD2 (7 bases). Per the germline V gene, CDR1 is SGHTA and CDR2 is FQGNSA. The CDR3 runs 13 residues. Trimming pared 10 bases from V and 5 bases from J, leaving 16 bases between. Here the CDR3 reads CATTGGRRDTQYF. Written as DNA, the CDR3 is TGTGCCACCACGGGGGGCCGTAGAGATACGCAGTATTTT.

The chain combines TRBV5-1 with TRBJ1-2; D remains unclear. This CDR3 is built from 12 residues. Trimming removed 3 bases at V and 8 bases at J, with 11 bases between. Germline lookup yields CDR1 SGHRS and CDR2 YFSETQ. The CDR3 sequence: CASSSTVSGYTF. DNA of the CDR3: TGCGCCAGCAGCTCGACGGTCAGCGGCTACACCTTC.

This chain uses TRBV6-1 with TRBJ1-5; unclear D gene. CDR1 MNHNS and CDR2 SASEGT come from the germline V gene. The CDR3 contains 13 residues. V was cut by 4 bases and J by 6 bases, with 10 bases left in between. The CDR3 here is CASSVAFGQPQHF. For the CDR3, the DNA is TGTGCCAGCAGTGTAGCATTCGGTCAGCCCCAGCATTTT.

The V gene is TRBV7-3, the J gene TRBJ2-2, with D possibly TRBD1 on 5 matching bases. The germline V gene has CDR1 SGHTA and CDR2 FQGTGA. The CDR3 totals 16 residues. Trimming removed 0 bases from V and 4 bases from J, with 12 bases in between. CDR3 DNA sequence: TGTGCCAGCAGCTTAACAGGGGCGCTTGGCACCGGGGAGCTGTTTTTT. Amino acids: CASSLTGALGTGELFF.

The chain carries TRBV18 and TRBJ2-3; possibly TRBD2 for D (5 bases). This CDR3 spans 15 amino acids. Germline V CDR1 and CDR2: KGHSH, LQKENI. Trimming pared 2 bases from V and 1 base from J, leaving 10 bases between. CDR3 DNA sequence: TGTGCCAGCTCACCATTCGGAGGTCGCACAGATACGCAGTATTTT. This codes for CASSPFGGRTDTQYF.

The CDR3 here is CASNPRGGYGYTF. CDR3 in DNA: TGTGCCAGCAACCCGCGCGGGGGGTACGGCTACACCTTC. This rearrangement joins TRBV6-5 to TRBJ1-2; D may be TRBD1 (5 bases). Germline-derived CDR1 and CDR2 are MNHEY and SVGAGI. V lost 7 bases, J lost 8 bases, and 17 bases lay in between. This CDR3 contains 13 residues.